These 20 T cell receptor beta chains originate from one sample sequenced in a study of PD-1 blockade in classical Hodgkin lymphoma. Each patient's relapse followed autologous stem cell transplantation, and brentuximab vedotin exposure varied. Using immunoSEQ multiplex PCR, the repertoire was profiled, and TCRdb retains in-frame clones only, with some absent. This sample carries approximately 70,000 clones, roughly 91% of them seen once, and the ten largest clones take under 9.5%. Sequencing used peripheral blood mononuclear cells (PBMCs), obtained at baseline. The receptor set was obtained from a human donor with classical Hodgkin lymphoma.

J is TRBJ2-1 and V is TRBV4-1; D is unresolved. V was cut by 4 bases and J by 8 bases, with 6 bases left in between. The germline V gene has CDR1 MGHRA and CDR2 YSYEKL. The CDR3 contains 11 residues. The DNA for the CDR3 is TGCGCCAGCAGCCTGAACCATGAGCAGTTCTTC. This codes for CASSLNHEQFF.

This chain links TRBV5-1 with TRBJ2-3; TRBD1 matches 9 bases. CDR3 length: 18 residues. V shed 1 base and J 3 bases; nucleotides not matched to a gene: 12. Germline CDR1 reads SGHRS; CDR2 reads YFSETQ. DNA of the CDR3: TGCGCCAGCAGCTTGACTACGGGACAGGGTACAGGAACAGATACGCAGTATTTT. This translates into CASSLTTGQGTGTDTQYF.

The V call is TRBV7-3, the J call TRBJ1-1; D is unresolved. The V end was cut by 5 bases, the J end by 0 bases, with 13 bases between. The CDR3 spans 15 residues. Germline V CDR1 and CDR2: SGHTA, FQGTGA. CDR3 region: CASSRASTVNTEAFF. CDR3 nucleotide sequence: TGTGCCAGCAGCCGGGCGTCGACGGTGAACACTGAAGCTTTCTTT.

The genes are TRBV19 and TRBJ2-7; D may be TRBD2 (6 bases). This CDR3 is 12 amino acids long. Trimming cost V 6 bases and J 6 bases, with 12 bases left between them. Per the germline V gene, CDR1 is LNHDA and CDR2 is SQIVND (reference sequence). The DNA for the CDR3 is TGTGCCAGTAGCCGGGACTTCGGCGAGCAGTACTTC. Amino acid sequence: CASSRDFGEQYF.

The chain links TRBV7-7 to TRBJ2-5; 7 nucleotides line up with TRBD1. Trimming at V came to 5 bases and at J to 1 base, leaving 4 bases not matched to a gene. The V gene's germline CDR1 is SSHAT and CDR2 FNYEAQ (reference sequence). There are 14 residues in the CDR3. CDR3 sequence: CASSPDRPQETQYF. The CDR3 DNA is TGTGCCAGCAGCCCGGACAGGCCCCAAGAGACCCAGTACTTC.

This chain connects TRBV18 to TRBJ1-4; D gene uncertain. Deletions cut 3 bases from V and 7 bases from J, with 12 bases between. There are 14 residues in the CDR3. Germline V gene lookup returns CDR1 KGHSH and CDR2 LQKENI. CDR3 DNA sequence: TGTGCCAGCTCACCTAGGGTACAGACTGAAAAACTGTTTTTT. It specifies CASSPRVQTEKLFF.

This clone was counted between two and nine times. The chain is built from TRBV5-1 and TRBJ2-2, with D possibly being TRBD2 (7 bases). Germline V gene data show CDR1 as SGHRS and CDR2 as YFSETQ. Trimming shortened V by 4 bases and J by 4 bases, and 17 bases separated the two germline ends. The CDR3 sequence is 16 residues long. The CDR3 region is CASSPVEGGPTGELFF. The CDR3 nucleotides are TGCGCCAGCAGCCCCGTCGAGGGGGGGCCCACCGGGGAGCTGTTTTTT.

V gene TRBV7-3 combines with J gene TRBJ2-5; D is unclear. Trimming removed 2 bases at V and 5 bases at J, with 9 bases between. Germline V gene data show CDR1 as SGHTA and CDR2 as FQGTGA. CDR3 size: 13 residues. CDR3 DNA: TGTGCCAGCAGCTTAGGGGTCTCGGAGACCCAGTACTTC. This encodes CASSLGVSETQYF.

The V call is TRBV5-1, the J call TRBJ2-3; 11 nucleotides line up with TRBD2. Germline V CDR1 and CDR2: SGHRS, YFSETQ. The CDR3 runs 19 residues. V trimming: 0 bases; J trimming: 4 bases; junction bases outside the gene matches: 13. Written as DNA, the CDR3 is TGCGCCAGCAGCTTGGTGACGGTGGCTAGCGGGGGGTCACCAGATACGCAGTATTTT. This encodes CASSLVTVASGGSPDTQYF.

This chain uses TRBV9 with TRBJ2-5; D is perhaps TRBD2 (5 bases). V lost 0 bases, J lost 1 base, and 7 bases lay in between. The CDR3 length is 14 residues. Germline assignment: CDR1 SGDLS and CDR2 YYNGEE. CDR3 sequence (DNA): TGTGCCAGCAGCGTAGGCGGGTTCCAAGAGACCCAGTACTTC. Translated: CASSVGGFQETQYF.

The chain links TRBV6-5 to TRBJ2-3, with D maybe TRBD2 (5 bases). Deletions cut 7 bases from V and 3 bases from J, with 14 bases between. CDR3 length: 14 amino acids. Germline loops: CDR1 MNHEY, CDR2 SVGAGI. The CDR3 sequence is CASMGWETTDTQYF. The CDR3 DNA sequence: TGTGCCAGCATGGGCTGGGAGACTACAGATACGCAGTATTTT.

This clone was recorded only once. The chain has TRBV19 and TRBJ2-5, with TRBD2 identical over 7 bases. Germline loops: CDR1 LNHDA, CDR2 SQIVND (reference sequence). The CDR3 is 15 residues long. The junction had 6 bases not matched to a gene; V was cut back by 1 base and J by 4 bases. The CDR3 sequence is CASSIAREAGETQYF. CDR3 sequence (DNA): TGTGCCAGTAGTATAGCCCGGGAGGCGGGAGAGACCCAGTACTTC.

This clone was observed a single time. The V gene is TRBV5-1, the J gene TRBJ1-1, with no clear D. V lost 6 bases and J 0 bases, leaving 15 bases between the germline ends. The length of the CDR3 is 15 residues. Germline CDR1 reads SGHRS; CDR2 reads YFSETQ. Written as DNA, the CDR3 is TGCGCCAGCACCAAGGACCAGGCTCTGAACACTGAAGCTTTCTTT. Translated, it gives CASTKDQALNTEAFF.

V usage is TRBV27 and J usage is TRBJ2-7; D remains unclear. Germline V gene data show CDR1 as MNHEY and CDR2 as SMNVEV (reference sequence). V lost 3 bases, J lost 2 bases, and 8 bases lay in between. The CDR3 runs 13 residues. The CDR3 region has the DNA TGTGCCAGCAGTTTGAGGAGTCCCTACGAGCAGTACTTC. It codes for CASSLRSPYEQYF.

The rearrangement links TRBV30 to TRBJ1-2, with 7 bases identical to TRBD1. Per germline, CDR1 GTSNPN and CDR2 SVGIG (reference sequence). J was trimmed by 4 bases and V by 4 bases; bases with no gene match: 6. This CDR3 spans 13 amino acids. CDR3 residues: CAWKGADVYGYTF. The CDR3 nucleotides are TGTGCCTGGAAGGGGGCGGATGTCTATGGCTACACCTTC.

CDR3 coding DNA: TGTGCCAGCAGCAGAAATGAAAAACTGTTTTTT. As protein: CASSRNEKLFF. The chain links TRBV7-3 to TRBJ1-4; D not resolved. The CDR3 is 11 residues long. V was pared by 5 bases and J by 5 bases, with 3 bases between. Germline V CDR1 and CDR2: SGHTA, FQGTGA.

The chain is built from TRBV11-2 and TRBJ1-1, with D unclear. CDR3 length equals 13 residues. The V gene lost 0 bases and the J gene lost 1 base, with 3 bases spanning the gap. The germline V gene encodes CDR1 SGHAT and CDR2 FQNNGV. As DNA, the CDR3 is TGTGCCAGCAGCTTAGAGGGGAACACTGAAGCTTTCTTT. Amino acid sequence: CASSLEGNTEAFF.

The J gene is TRBJ2-6, the V gene TRBV27, with D possibly being TRBD1 or TRBD2 (5 bases each). Germline assignment: CDR1 MNHEY and CDR2 SMNVEV (reference sequence). The ends were cut back, 6 bases at V and 0 bases at J, with 21 bases in the middle. This CDR3 has 19 residues. CDR3 residues: CASSPHLAGQHSGANVLTF. The CDR3 nucleotides are TGTGCCAGCAGCCCACACCTAGCAGGGCAACACTCTGGGGCCAACGTCCTGACTTTC.

V usage is TRBV27 and J usage is TRBJ2-3, with unresolved D. Germline V gene sequence: CDR1 MNHEY, CDR2 SMNVEV (reference sequence). V lost 2 bases, J lost 3 bases, and 12 bases lay in between. This CDR3 contains 15 residues. CDR3 DNA sequence: TGTGCCAGCAGTTTAGGGCCAGCCGAGACAGATACGCAGTATTTT. Its translation: CASSLGPAETDTQYF.

This clone has just one count. This chain connects TRBV18 to TRBJ1-5; no clear D gene. The V gene lost 5 bases and the J gene lost 1 base, with 12 bases spanning the gap. CDR1 and CDR2 (germline): KGHSH, LQKENI. The CDR3 totals 15 residues. The CDR3 protein is CASSRVRESNQPQHF. CDR3 sequence (DNA): TGTGCCAGCTCAAGGGTCAGAGAGAGCAATCAGCCCCAGCATTTT.